This T cell receptor (beta chain) was obtained from a study of T cell responses to AZD1222 COVID-19 vaccine. Here immunoSEQ multiplex PCR was the method, and the copy in TCRdb shows in-frame clones only, minus some. The sample includes roughly 99,000 clones, just over 90% of them seen just once. The V gene lost 2 bases and the J gene lost 4 bases, with 12 bases spanning the gap. This CDR3 has 15 amino acids. Germline V gene data show CDR1 as SGHTA and CDR2 as FQGNSA. Sequencing was performed on peripheral blood, taken 28 days after the second AZD1222 dose. The chain combines TRBV7-2 with TRBJ1-5; TRBD1 might be the D (6 bases). The receptor was derived from an adult who received the AZD1222 COVID-19 vaccine. This CDR3 is CASSLQTGANQPQHF. The CDR3 bases are TGTGCCAGCAGCTTACAAACGGGGGCAAATCAGCCCCAGCATTTT.